The 8 T cell receptor beta chains below come from one sample, sequenced in a study of somatic mutations in cytotoxic T cells in rheumatoid arthritis. The data were produced by immunoSEQ multiplex PCR, yet TCRdb's version contains in-frame clones alone and is incomplete. The sample has just under 30,000 clones, around 90% seen once. The sequencing input was CD8+ T cells sorted from blood. The origin of the receptors is an adult with rheumatoid arthritis.

This chain joins TRBV7-2 and TRBJ2-7; D ambiguous. Between the trimmed V and J ends, which lost 6 bases and 3 bases, there was a span of 12 bases. The CDR3 has 13 amino acids. Germline CDR1 is SGHTA and CDR2 is FQGNSA. CDR3 in DNA: TGTGCCAGCAGGCCGTCGAGACACTACGAGCAGTACTTC. It translates to CASRPSRHYEQYF.

J is TRBJ1-1 and V is TRBV30; unclear D gene. Germline V gene data show CDR1 as GTSNPN and CDR2 as SVGIG (reference sequence). V gave up 0 bases and J gave up 5 bases, with 13 bases separating them. The CDR3 loop spans 14 amino acids. CDR3 sequence reads: CAWSVPGRITEAFF. The DNA for the CDR3 is TGTGCCTGGAGTGTCCCCGGAAGGATTACTGAAGCTTTCTTT.

The chain recombines TRBV5-1 with TRBJ2-1; TRBD1 aligns across 9 bases. This CDR3 contains 17 residues. CDR1 is SGHRS and CDR2 is YFSETQ in the germline V gene. Trimming cost V 4 bases and J 1 base; bases outside gene matches: 9. The chain's CDR3 is CASSGPPQGASYNEQFF. The CDR3 coding sequence is TGCGCCAGCAGCGGACCACCACAGGGGGCGTCCTACAATGAGCAGTTCTTC.

The chain recombines TRBV27 with TRBJ2-1, with D unclear. The CDR3 has 15 amino acids. Trimming removed 7 bases at V and 2 bases at J, with 15 bases between. Germline CDR1 and CDR2: MNHEY and SMNVEV (reference sequence). CDR3 DNA sequence: TGTGCCAGCACCCACATGAGCTACCCCTACAATGAGCAGTTCTTC. Translated, it gives CASTHMSYPYNEQFF.

The rearrangement joins TRBV4-2 to TRBJ2-7, with D hard to call. The CDR3 totals 12 residues. Germline lookup yields CDR1 LGHNA and CDR2 YNFKEQ. Trimming shortened V by 2 bases and J by 6 bases, and 8 bases separated the two germline ends. The CDR3 reads CASSQMSSEQYF. DNA of the CDR3: TGTGCCAGCAGCCAAATGTCCAGCGAGCAGTACTTC.

The gene calls are TRBV7-9 and TRBJ2-1; 11 bases line up with TRBD2. The length of the CDR3 is 16 residues. Germline V gives CDR1 SEHNR, CDR2 FQNEAQ (reference sequence). Unmatched junction bases numbered 7, after V lost 2 bases and J lost 7 bases. DNA for the CDR3: TGTGCCAGCAGCTTAATAGCGGGAGGGCCGGTAAATGAGCAGTTCTTC. Translation gives CASSLIAGGPVNEQFF.

The chain is built from TRBV6-5 and TRBJ2-7, with TRBD2 identical over 7 bases. The CDR3 has 14 residues. In germline, CDR1 is MNHEY, CDR2 SVGAGI. The ends lost 5 bases at V and 2 bases at J; junction bases unmatched: 6. CDR3 sequence: CASSQRDYTYEQYF. The CDR3 bases are TGTGCCAGCAGTCAGCGGGACTACACCTACGAGCAGTACTTC.

The J gene is TRBJ2-1, the V gene TRBV7-6; the D gene could be TRBD1 or TRBD2 (6 bases each). Germline CDR1 reads SGHVS; CDR2 reads FNYEAQ. This CDR3 is built from 12 residues. Trimming took off 4 bases at V and 8 bases at J, with 9 bases between the two ends. As DNA, the CDR3 is TGTGCCAGCAGCTGGAGGGGGGATGAGCAGTTCTTC. Amino acids: CASSWRGDEQFF.